Presented here are 25 T cell receptor beta chains from one specimen sequenced in a study of OX40 agonist ivuxolimab in advanced cancers. Produced via immunoSEQ multiplex PCR; TCRdb's table is partial and in-frame only. The table shows 30,000 or so clones, with 75% to 95% occurring only once. Sequencing was performed on CD4+ or CD8+ T cells sorted from blood, taken in a trial of the OX40 agonist ivuxolimab. The receptors derive from an adult with an advanced solid tumor such as melanoma, head and neck, liver or kidney cancer.

V is TRBV7-9 and J is TRBJ2-7; 7 nucleotides align to TRBD2. V was clipped by 4 bases and J by 7 bases; unmatched bases: 13. CDR3 length: 15 residues. Germline V lookup: CDR1 SEHNR, CDR2 FQNEAQ (reference sequence). This chain's CDR3 is CASSSPTGGVWEQYF. The CDR3 bases are TGTGCCAGCAGCTCCCCCACGGGGGGAGTGTGGGAGCAGTACTTC.

The chain carries TRBV7-9 and TRBJ2-7; D is undetermined. This CDR3 has 13 amino acids. The ends were cut back, 5 bases at V and 3 bases at J, with 11 bases in the middle. Germline CDR1 reads SEHNR; CDR2 reads FQNEAQ (reference sequence). CDR3 sequence: CASSQLLDYEQYF. CDR3 bases: TGTGCCAGCAGCCAGTTATTAGACTACGAGCAGTACTTC.

V and J are TRBV29-1 and TRBJ2-2; no reliable D call. Germline lookup yields CDR1 SQVTM and CDR2 ANQGSEA. V shed 4 bases and J shed 2 bases, with 5 bases lying between them. The length of the CDR3 is 12 residues. The chain's CDR3 is CSVGGNTGELFF. Written as DNA, the CDR3 is TGCAGCGTTGGTGGAAACACCGGGGAGCTGTTTTTT.

V usage is TRBV7-8 and J usage is TRBJ1-2; 7 bases line up with TRBD1. The trim removed 3 bases at V and 8 bases at J, leaving 15 bases unmatched. In germline, CDR1 is SGHVS, CDR2 FQNEAQ. This CDR3 has 16 residues. The CDR3 loop is CASSFGGQLLRGGYTF. The CDR3 DNA follows: TGTGCCAGCAGCTTTGGGGGACAGCTCCTCCGAGGCGGCTACACCTTC.

This chain uses TRBV5-1 with TRBJ2-3, with 7 bases identical to TRBD1. The CDR3 is made up of 14 amino acids. Germline values: CDR1 SGHRS, CDR2 YFSETQ. The ends lost 3 bases at V and 4 bases at J; junction bases unmatched: 5. CDR3 coding DNA: TGCGCCAGCAGCTGGAGACAGGGTGCAGATACGCAGTATTTT. As protein: CASSWRQGADTQYF.

The chain has TRBV6-5 and TRBJ2-3; 9 bases agree with TRBD1. The CDR3 consists of 14 residues. Trimming at V came to 5 bases and at J to 7 bases, leaving 7 bases not matched to a gene. CDR1 MNHEY and CDR2 SVGAGI come from the germline V gene. The CDR3, as DNA: TGTGCCAGCAGTCATCCCGGGACAGGGAATACGCAGTATTTT. It encodes CASSHPGTGNTQYF.

J is TRBJ2-7 and V is TRBV11-2, with D unresolved. Germline V gives CDR1 SGHAT, CDR2 FQNNGV. V was trimmed by 0 bases and J by 2 bases, leaving 11 bases between them. The CDR3 sequence is 15 residues long. The CDR3, as DNA: TGTGCCAGCAGCTTAGAAGCGCGGAAAGCCTACGAGCAGTACTTC. This codes for CASSLEARKAYEQYF.

This chain links TRBV2 with TRBJ2-7; 9 bases align to TRBD1. Germline V gene lookup returns CDR1 SNHLY and CDR2 FYNNEI. Trimming cost V 8 bases and J 1 base; bases outside gene matches: 9. The CDR3 is 15 amino acids. CDR3 nucleotides: TGTGCCAGCGAAAAGGACAGGGGCCGTTCCTACGAGCAGTACTTC. This codes for CASEKDRGRSYEQYF.

The chain carries TRBV7-2 and TRBJ2-7; D might be TRBD2 (6 bases). CDR3 size: 14 residues. Germline assignment: CDR1 SGHTA and CDR2 FQGNSA. The V end was cut by 1 base, the J end by 3 bases, with 10 bases between. CDR3 DNA: TGTGCCAGCAGCTTAGTGGACTACTACTACGAGCAGTACTTC. The encoded protein is CASSLVDYYYEQYF.

The V gene is TRBV2, the J gene TRBJ2-2, with D perhaps assigned TRBD1 or TRBD2 (5 bases each). This CDR3 spans 13 amino acids. In germline, CDR1 is SNHLY, CDR2 FYNNEI. The ends were cut back, 4 bases at V and 6 bases at J, with 9 bases in the middle. CDR3 DNA: TGTGCCAGCAGTGGTGGGGGTCCCGGGGAGCTGTTTTTT. Translating it yields CASSGGGPGELFF.

The chain recombines TRBV19 with TRBJ1-1; unclear D gene. Deletions cut 6 bases from V and 4 bases from J, with 18 bases between. The CDR3 loop spans 15 amino acids. Germline V lookup: CDR1 LNHDA, CDR2 SQIVND (reference sequence). CDR3 residues: CASRTPLGGFTEAFF. The DNA of the CDR3 is TGTGCCAGTAGGACCCCTCTGGGAGGTTTCACTGAAGCTTTCTTT. Looking up the rest from reference TRBV19 and TRBJ1-1 gives the full variable domain: DGGITQSPKYLFRKEGQNVTLSCEQNLNHDAMYWYRQDPGQGLRLIYYSQIVNDFQKGDIAEGYSVSREKKESFPLTVTSAQKNPTAFYLCASRTPLGGFTEAFFGQGTRLTVV.

This chain connects TRBV11-2 to TRBJ2-7; D is undetermined. V was cut by 5 bases and J by 6 bases, with 8 bases left in between. Germline assignment: CDR1 SGHAT and CDR2 FQNNGV. The CDR3 length is 11 residues. CDR3 sequence: CASSKYSEQYF. CDR3 nucleotides: TGTGCCAGCAGCAAGTATTCCGAGCAGTACTTC.

The CDR3 here is CASSFSETANYGYTF. The CDR3 nucleotides read TGTGCCAGCAGCTTTTCCGAGACAGCGAACTATGGCTACACCTTC. V and J are TRBV7-9 and TRBJ1-2; D is possibly TRBD1 (5 bases). The CDR3 consists of 15 residues. V lost 3 bases, J lost 2 bases, and 13 bases lay in between. Germline V gene sequence: CDR1 SEHNR, CDR2 FQNEAQ (reference sequence).

The V gene is TRBV6-6, the J gene TRBJ1-1; 7 bases line up with TRBD1. V lost 5 bases to trimming and J lost 5 bases; unmatched junction nucleotides: 8. In germline, CDR1 is MNHNY, CDR2 SVGAGI (reference sequence). The CDR3 sequence is 14 residues long. The CDR3 is CASSLYRGKTEAFF. The CDR3 bases are TGTGCCAGCAGTCTCTACAGGGGAAAAACTGAAGCTTTCTTT.

The gene calls are TRBV4-3 and TRBJ2-1; D perhaps matches TRBD1 (6 bases). Germline V lookup: CDR1 LGHNA, CDR2 YSLEER. V gave up 1 base and J gave up 0 bases, with 10 bases separating them. The CDR3 runs 16 residues. The CDR3 region is CASSQGGQSSYNEQFF. CDR3 nucleotide sequence: TGCGCCAGCAGCCAAGGGGGGCAGTCCTCCTACAATGAGCAGTTCTTC.

The chain links TRBV5-1 to TRBJ2-3; D may be TRBD1 (5 bases). Looked up from germline, CDR1 is SGHRS and CDR2 is YFSETQ. V lost 3 bases, J lost 5 bases, and 19 bases lay in between. The CDR3 is 16 residues long. This CDR3 reads CASSWVNGGAIDTQYF. CDR3 DNA: TGCGCCAGCAGCTGGGTGAACGGTGGGGCAATAGATACGCAGTATTTT.

The chain joins TRBV30 to TRBJ2-1, with 7 bases lining up with TRBD2. There are 14 residues in the CDR3. Germline V gene sequence: CDR1 GTSNPN, CDR2 SVGIG (reference sequence). J lost 6 bases, V lost 3 bases, and 8 bases had no gene match. CDR3 amino acids: CAWSPAGKVNEQFF. The DNA for the CDR3 is TGTGCCTGGAGCCCAGCGGGAAAGGTCAATGAGCAGTTCTTC.

This clone was seen just once. The chain uses TRBV4-3 and TRBJ2-7; D is perhaps TRBD2 (5 bases). This CDR3 has 13 residues. Germline CDR1 reads LGHNA; CDR2 reads YSLEER. V lost 2 bases and J 3 bases, leaving 8 bases between the germline ends. CDR3 nucleotide sequence: TGCGCCAGCAGCCAAACTAGATACTACGAGCAGTACTTC. This codes for CASSQTRYYEQYF.

This chain connects TRBV7-6 to TRBJ2-5; 8 bases match TRBD1. The J call may be incorrect, as the DNA end agrees better with TRBJ2-7. The CDR3 contains 15 residues. Germline values: CDR1 SGHVS, CDR2 FNYEAQ. The CDR3 region is CASSLGGQGTYEQYF. The CDR3 DNA reads TGTGCCAGCAGCTTAGGTGGACAGGGTACCTACGAGCAGTACTTC.

This clone has just one count. The chain recombines TRBV30 with TRBJ1-2, with a weak D call TRBD1 (5 bases). Trimming shortened V by 6 bases and J by 0 bases, and 17 bases separated the two germline ends. The CDR3 spans 15 residues. CDR1 is GTSNPN, CDR2 SVGIG, per germline (reference sequence). The chain's CDR3 is CACYGLGRANYGYTF. The CDR3 DNA follows: TGTGCCTGTTATGGTTTGGGGCGGGCTAACTATGGCTACACCTTC.

The chain couples TRBV23-1 to TRBJ2-7; D is possibly TRBD1 (6 bases). TRBV23-1 is designated an ORF whose function remains uncertain. This CDR3 region has 13 residues. Trimming pared 9 bases from V and 0 bases from J, leaving 12 bases between. The CDR3 sequence is CASRTGYSYEQYF. The CDR3 DNA sequence: TGCGCCAGTAGAACAGGGTACTCCTACGAGCAGTACTTC.

This chain links TRBV10-3 with TRBJ2-3, with TRBD2 matching 11 bases. Germline values: CDR1 ENHRY, CDR2 SYGVKD. This CDR3 region has 12 residues. Trimming took 11 bases from V and 5 from J; bases not matched to a gene: 3. The CDR3 loop is CAVGLAGDTQYF. Here the CDR3 DNA reads TGTGCCGTAGGACTAGCGGGAGATACGCAGTATTTT.

The J gene is TRBJ1-1, the V gene TRBV30; D is undetermined. The germline V gene encodes CDR1 GTSNPN and CDR2 SVGIG (reference sequence). The CDR3 consists of 14 residues. Trimming stripped 2 bases from V and 0 bases from J, with 10 bases between. The CDR3 here is CAWSFSKMNTEAFF. The CDR3 DNA reads TGTGCCTGGAGTTTTAGTAAAATGAACACTGAAGCTTTCTTT.

The rearrangement uses TRBV19 and TRBJ2-7; 14 bases map to TRBD2. The CDR3 covers 17 residues. Germline assignment: CDR1 LNHDA and CDR2 SQIVND (reference sequence). J was trimmed by 5 bases and V by 6 bases; bases with no gene match: 12. The CDR3 is CASSLLRTSGRKNEQYF. CDR3 DNA sequence: TGTGCCAGTAGCCTACTTAGGACTAGCGGGAGGAAGAACGAGCAGTACTTC.

Written as DNA, the CDR3 is TGTGCCAGCAGCGTAGAGCCCTCTAGCGGTACCTACAATGAGCAGTTCTTC. Protein: CASSVEPSSGTYNEQFF. The rearrangement joins TRBV9 to TRBJ2-1, with 7 bases identical to TRBD2. Germline CDR1 SGDLS, CDR2 YYNGEE. CDR3 length: 17 residues. V was pared by 0 bases and J by 2 bases, with 8 bases of the junction left unmatched.